This TCR beta chain was sequenced during a study of T cells in localized non-small cell lung cancer. About this clone: Its antigen is undetermined.

Per germline, CDR1 SGHNT and CDR2 YENEEA. V trimming: 8 bases; J trimming: 4 bases; junction bases outside the gene matches: 19. This CDR3 has 18 amino acids. The assay was immunoSEQ multiplex PCR, and TCRdb's table has in-frame clones only and misses some. The sample contains thousands of clones, roughly 30% of which appear only once. Regarding the study as a whole: T cell clonality was highest in uninvolved adjacent lung, above tumor. Among the top 100 tumor clones, a median about 58 appeared in adjacent lung. Higher adjacent-lung clonality was associated with shorter survival.

The source is a man between 40 and 69 years old with stage I lung adenocarcinoma. The sample here was lung tumor tissue, taken before any cancer treatment. The chain uses TRBV11-3 and TRBJ2-5; 10 nucleotides agree with TRBD1. The CDR3 DNA is TGTGCCAGCGAACGATGGGGTACCGGGACAGGGGCGGCAGAGACCCAGTACTTC. It codes for CASERWGTGTGAAETQYF.